This T cell receptor beta chain came from a study of T cells after yellow fever vaccination. The trim removed 3 bases at V and 7 bases at J, leaving 6 bases unmatched. CDR3 length equals 14 residues. Germline V gene lookup returns CDR1 MGHRA and CDR2 YSYEKL. On this clonotype itself: The antigen is not known.

TCRdb re-analysed the 5' RACE reads in MiXCR, keeping a single row per CDR3 protein. Here the sample spans some 390,000 distinct CDR3 sequences, around 19% being singletons. Points from the study as a whole: Relatively few clonotypes were ones that appeared in both CD4 and CD8 compartments. Within FACS-sorted repertoires, abundant clonotypes contaminating from the bulk population could be present.

The sequencing here drew on PBMCs, taken before the yellow fever booster vaccination. This TCR was sampled from a man aged 18 to 29 who received the YFV17D yellow fever vaccine. The chain is built from TRBV4-1 and TRBJ1-1, with 9 bases identical to TRBD1. The CDR3, as DNA: TGCGCCAGCAGCCAGGGACAGGGAAACCTTGAAGCTTTCTTT. Its translation is CASSQGQGNLEAFF.